This passage covers 25 T cell receptor beta chains from one sample sequenced in a study of T cells in Graves' hyperthyroidism and ophthalmopathy. Amplification targeted TCR beta CDR3 regions from RNA transcripts. The primer set for the first-round RT-PCR of the TCR CDR3 was HTBI. TCRdb processed the multiplex PCR reads anew with MiXCR; each CDR3 protein has one entry. Of approximately 48,000 distinct CDR3 sequences in the sample, 45% to 50% were seen once. Sequencing was performed on peripheral blood or thyroid tissue (not recorded which). The source is a woman between 45 and 60 years old with Graves' hyperthyroidism.

This clonotype was recorded many times. This sequence joins TRBV20-1 and TRBJ1-4, with 8 bases lining up with TRBD1. This CDR3 is 16 amino acids long. Germline assignment: CDR1 DFQATT and CDR2 SNEGSKA (reference sequence). The ends lost 0 bases at V and 7 bases at J; junction bases unmatched: 10. For the CDR3, the DNA is TGCAGTGCTAGAGATCGTAAGACAGGGGTGGGTGAAAAACTGTTTTTT. Its protein product is CSARDRKTGVGEKLFF.

About this clonotype itself: The junction shows a germline mismatch at one end, possibly a read error. V gene TRBV5-1 combines with J gene TRBJ1-5; possible D gene TRBD1, 5 bases. Germline lookup yields CDR1 SGHRS and CDR2 YFSETQ. This CDR3 is built from 14 residues. The CDR3 protein is CASSRRVSNQPQHF. CDR3 nucleotides: TGTGCCAGCAGCCGCAGGGTTAGCAATCAGCCCCAGCATTTT. The whole variable domain, remainder taken from reference TRBV5-1 and TRBJ1-5, is KAGVTQTPRYLIKTRGQQVTLSCSPISGHRSVSWYQQTPGQGLQFLFEYFSETQRNKGNFPGRFSGRQFSNSRSEMNVSTLELGDSALYLCASSRRVSNQPQHFGDGTRLSIL.

As for this clonotype: One junction end disagrees with the germline gene, perhaps due to a read error. The chain is built from TRBV9 and TRBJ1-2; 8 nucleotides line up with TRBD1. The CDR3 has 15 residues. Germline V gene sequence: CDR1 SGDLS, CDR2 YYNGEE. In DNA form, the CDR3 reads TGTGCCAGCAGCGTATCGGCAGGGGGCGACTATGGCTGCACCTTC. Residues: CASSVSAGGDYGCTF.

The table lists this clonotype with a few counts. The chain employs TRBV30 and TRBJ2-7; 9 bases line up with TRBD1. The CDR3 is 14 residues long. V gave up 0 bases and J gave up 4 bases; unmatched junction bases: 4. CDR1 GTSNPN and CDR2 SVGIG come from the germline V gene (reference sequence). The CDR3 DNA is TGTGCCTGGAGTGTCGGGACAGGGAATTACGAGCAGTACTTC. Translation gives CAWSVGTGNYEQYF.

DNA of the CDR3: TGTGCCAGCACCGGGACAGGTAGTTCGGGGGAGCAGTACTTC. It translates to CASTGTGSSGEQYF. This sequence joins TRBV7-8 and TRBJ2-7; 8 bases map to TRBD1. The CDR3 totals 14 residues. V lost 7 bases and J lost 7; bases outside the gene matches: 12. CDR1 SGHVS and CDR2 FQNEAQ come from the germline V gene.

In its sample, this clonotype was seen many times. The J gene is TRBJ1-4, the V gene TRBV20-1; 8 bases agree with TRBD1. V was pared by 4 bases and J by 8 bases, with 9 bases of the junction left unmatched. From germline, CDR1 is DFQATT and CDR2 SNEGSKA (reference sequence). The CDR3 runs to 14 residues. The CDR3 nucleotides read TGCAGTGCTACGGGACAGGTCGAAGGGGAAAAACTGTTTTTT. This gives the protein CSATGQVEGEKLFF.

There are many counts of this clonotype. The chain combines TRBV28 with TRBJ2-7, with D hard to call. V was shortened by 6 bases and J by 5 bases, with 14 bases between the two germline ends. Germline CDR1 MDHEN, CDR2 SYDVKM. This CDR3 comprises 13 residues. The CDR3 is CASSFGWSHEQYF. The CDR3 bases are TGTGCCAGCAGCTTCGGTTGGAGCCACGAGCAGTACTTC.

The chain joins TRBV7-2 to TRBJ2-7; 7 nucleotides match TRBD2. This CDR3 has 13 amino acids. J lost 3 bases, V lost 5 bases, and 4 bases had no gene match. Per the germline V gene, CDR1 is SGHTA and CDR2 is FQGNSA. CDR3 nucleotides: TGTGCCAGCAGCCCCGGACTAGGCTACGAGCAGTACTTC. It yields the protein CASSPGLGYEQYF.

This sequence joins TRBV20-1 and TRBJ2-5; a possible D gene is TRBD2 (6 bases). In germline, CDR1 is DFQATT, CDR2 SNEGSKA (reference sequence). V lost 3 bases and J lost 3, with 14 bases in between. The CDR3 has 14 residues. Here the CDR3 DNA reads TGCAGTGCTAGGCCGCAAATAGCGGAAGAGACCCAGTACTTC. Protein: CSARPQIAEETQYF.

This clonotype has ten or more counts. The genes are TRBV28 and TRBJ2-7; D not certain. The CDR3 has 13 amino acids. The V end lost 5 bases, the J end lost 2 bases, and 10 bases lay between the germline ends. CDR1 and CDR2 (germline): MDHEN, SYDVKM. CDR3 sequence (DNA): TGTGCCAGCAGTCCCCAGGCACCCTACGAGCAGTACTTC. Translated, it gives CASSPQAPYEQYF. Using reference TRBV28 and TRBJ2-7 for the parts outside the CDR3, the full variable domain is DVKVTQSSRYLVKRTGEKVFLECVQDMDHENMFWYRQDPGLGLRLIYFSYDVKMKEKGDIPEGYSVSREKKERFSLILESASTNQTSMYLCASSPQAPYEQYFGPGTRLTVT.

This clonotype was seen repeatedly, ten times or more. The chain couples TRBV20-1 to TRBJ1-2; D not resolved. The CDR3 totals 16 residues. Trimming shortened V by 1 base and J by 0 bases, and 15 bases separated the two germline ends. Germline V lookup: CDR1 DFQATT, CDR2 SNEGSKA (reference sequence). The CDR3 loop reads CSARGLLRETNYGYTF. Here the CDR3 DNA reads TGCAGTGCTAGAGGATTACTCCGGGAAACTAACTATGGCTACACCTTC.

The chain couples TRBV9 to TRBJ2-1, with a tentative D call TRBD1 (6 bases). The V end lost 4 bases, the J end lost 5 bases, and 13 bases lay between the germline ends. Germline lookup yields CDR1 SGDLS and CDR2 YYNGEE. The CDR3 is 14 residues long. CDR3 in amino acids: CASSRGLYDNEQFF. The CDR3 coding sequence is TGTGCCAGCAGCAGGGGGTTGTATGACAATGAGCAGTTCTTC.

Worth noting for this clonotype: Compared with germline, one end of the junction differs, possibly owing to a read error. This rearrangement joins TRBV10-3 to TRBJ1-2, with 12 bases fitting TRBD1. This CDR3 has 17 amino acids. Per the germline V gene, CDR1 is ENHRY and CDR2 is SYGVKD. The CDR3 coding sequence is TGTGCCATCAGTTACCCCTCTGGGACAGGGGGCGACTATGGCTACATCTTC. Protein sequence: CAISYPSGTGGDYGYIF.

V gene TRBV7-9 combines with J gene TRBJ1-1, with TRBD1 as a possible D gene (5 bases). The CDR3 runs 13 residues. Germline CDR1 and CDR2: SEHNR and FQNEAQ (reference sequence). V was trimmed by 1 base and J by 7 bases, leaving 10 bases between them. The CDR3 region is CASSLVGVGEAFF. CDR3 in DNA: TGTGCCAGCAGCTTAGTAGGGGTGGGTGAAGCTTTCTTT.

This clonotype is categorized as medium-sized. The rearrangement uses TRBV5-1 and TRBJ2-7; D not certain. The CDR3 runs to 13 residues. With 4 bases removed from V and 3 bases from J, the gap between germline ends came to 11 bases. CDR1 SGHRS and CDR2 YFSETQ come from the germline V gene. DNA for the CDR3: TGCGCCAGCAGCACGGTCGTGGGCTACGAGCAGTACTTC. It codes for CASSTVVGYEQYF.

The CDR3 DNA follows: TGCAGTGCTAGAGGTCGTGGGACGAAGGACTATGGCTACACCTTC. It specifies CSARGRGTKDYGYTF. This chain joins TRBV20-1 and TRBJ1-2, with a weak D call TRBD1 (5 bases). This CDR3 is built from 15 residues. Trimming took off 1 base at V and 3 bases at J, with 15 bases between the two ends. CDR1 is DFQATT and CDR2 is SNEGSKA in the germline V gene (reference sequence).

This clonotype occurred a few times. This chain joins TRBV6-1 and TRBJ1-2; 9 positions match TRBD1. Per germline, CDR1 MNHNS and CDR2 SASEGT. The CDR3 sequence is 15 residues long. V lost 10 bases, J lost 6 bases, and 15 bases stayed unmatched. The CDR3 region has the DNA TGTGCCAACGGGGGGACAGGGCCGGCGTACAATGGCTACACCTTC. This gives the protein CANGGTGPAYNGYTF.

In its sample, this clonotype was seen many times. V and J are TRBV7-2 and TRBJ1-1, with TRBD1 matching 8 bases. This CDR3 region has 12 residues. Germline CDR1 reads SGHTA; CDR2 reads FQGNSA. The junction had 2 bases not matched to a gene; V was cut back by 0 bases and J by 11 bases. CDR3 coding DNA: TGTGCCAGCAGCTTAGCCCGACAGGGGGCTTTCTTT. Translated, it gives CASSLARQGAFF.

This clonotype was recorded at least ten times. In DNA form, the CDR3 reads TGTGCCAGCAGCTTAGCCGTAAGGGATCCCTACGAGCAGTACTTC. The encoded protein is CASSLAVRDPYEQYF. This sequence joins TRBV7-9 and TRBJ2-7; D unresolved. Trimming took off 0 bases at V and 2 bases at J, with 11 bases between the two ends. CDR1 SEHNR and CDR2 FQNEAQ come from the germline V gene (reference sequence). CDR3 length: 15 amino acids.

V usage is TRBV18 and J usage is TRBJ1-5, with TRBD1 as a possible D gene (5 bases). The germline V gene has CDR1 KGHSH and CDR2 LQKENI. The V and J ends lost 1 base and 7 bases respectively, with 14 bases between them. CDR3 length: 15 amino acids. The CDR3 region is CASSPLGGGEQPQHF. The CDR3 nucleotides read TGTGCCAGCTCACCACTGGGGGGTGGAGAACAGCCCCAGCATTTT.

This clonotype was seen repeatedly, ten times or more. This sequence joins TRBV5-6 and TRBJ1-2; D uncertain. V was trimmed by 1 base and J by 9 bases, leaving 19 bases between them. Germline CDR1 reads SGHDT; CDR2 reads YYEEEE. The CDR3 length is 15 residues. The CDR3 DNA is TGTGCCAGCAGCTTGAAGGAAGCATCCCACTGGAGCTACACCTTC. Its protein is CASSLKEASHWSYTF.

The chain is built from TRBV2 and TRBJ2-7; the match to TRBD2 covers 13 bases. Germline V gene sequence: CDR1 SNHLY, CDR2 FYNNEI. V dropped 8 bases and J dropped 4; count of bases not matched to a gene: 8. The CDR3 extends over 15 amino acids. CDR3 bases: TGTGCCAGCCGAGGACTAGCGGGAGAATATTACGAGCAGTACTTC. Translating gives CASRGLAGEYYEQYF.

Points on this clonotype: Given the absence of the conserved phenylalanine or tryptophan at the CDR3 end, a read error is likely. The chain couples TRBV11-2 to TRBJ1-1, with D unresolved. In germline, CDR1 is SGHAT, CDR2 FQNNGV. The V gene lost 1 base and the J gene lost 3 bases, with 3 bases spanning the gap. This CDR3 is built from 12 residues. CDR3 region: CASSLVDTEAFP. The DNA for the CDR3 is TGTGCCAGCAGCTTAGTTGACACTGAAGCTTTCCCT.

The chain is built from TRBV15 and TRBJ2-7; D may be TRBD1 (5 bases). Per the germline V gene, CDR1 is LNHNV and CDR2 is YYDKDF (reference sequence). Deletions cut 1 base from V and 2 bases from J, with 9 bases between. There are 14 residues in the CDR3. CDR3 region: CATSRADRPYEQYF. The CDR3 region has the DNA TGTGCCACCAGCAGAGCCGACAGACCCTACGAGCAGTACTTC.

This clonotype was seen many times. The V and J genes are TRBV6-1 and TRBJ1-2; TRBD1 aligns across 8 bases. J was trimmed by 4 bases and V by 6 bases; bases with no gene match: 10. The CDR3 is made up of 15 amino acids. Germline CDR1 reads MNHNS; CDR2 reads SASEGT. DNA for the CDR3: TGTGCCAGCAGCCCTACCTCCCAGGGGGCCTATGGCTACACCTTC. Translated: CASSPTSQGAYGYTF.